Below, one T cell receptor beta chain is given with its context. This sample was included in a study of T-cell memory formation after mild COVID-19. This CDR3 is built from 16 residues. Germline CDR1 is SEHNR and CDR2 is FQNEAQ (reference sequence). V was cut by 7 bases and J by 4 bases, with 19 bases left in between. TCRdb called the 5' RACE reads again in MiXCR, with one record for every CDR3 protein. Of approximately 480,000 distinct CDR3 sequences listed, around a sixth were seen once; the top ten hold around an eighth. This clonotype originated in an adult woman who had mild COVID-19 (a few samples of this study predate the infection). Cell type and time point are not known. The sequenced sample consisted of PBMCs or a T cell subset sorted from them (not recorded which). The chain uses TRBV7-9 and TRBJ2-2, with D possibly TRBD2 on 6 matching bases. The CDR3 sequence: CASTPVEGLSTGELFF. Written as DNA, the CDR3 is TGTGCCAGCACCCCCGTGGAGGGGTTAAGCACCGGGGAGCTGTTTTTT.